This TCR beta chain was recovered during a study of cytomegalovirus exposure and HLA in healthy donors. Trimming left V 1 base short and J 4 bases short, with 13 bases between. The V gene's germline CDR1 is MNHEY and CDR2 SVGAGI. This CDR3 is built from 15 residues. Points from the study as a whole: For cytomegalovirus status, the classifier reportedly gave diagnoses with high specificity and sensitivity. Overall, roughly 160 TCR beta chains were annotated as cytomegalovirus-associated. The tendency of first-cohort TCR clusters to co-occur in the 90 to 150 validation repertoires emerged from a later analysis.

Worth noting for this clone: The antigen is undetermined.

The table came from immunoSEQ multiplex PCR; TCRdb's copy has only in-frame clones and leaves some out. The repertoire has 150,000 to 180,000 clones, around 84% of them found once; the top ten carry about 2.2%. The chain carries TRBV6-5 and TRBJ1-1, with D possibly being TRBD1 (6 bases). The origin of this receptor is a human donor in good health. Sequenced input: PBMCs. The CDR3 sequence is CASSYWINRVTEAFF. The DNA of the CDR3 is TGTGCCAGCAGTTACTGGATAAACAGGGTCACTGAAGCTTTCTTT.